This TCR beta chain stems from a study of blood T cell repertoires in COVID-19. This table comes from immunoSEQ multiplex PCR, and its TCRdb copy is limited to in-frame clones, with some not included. The table lists roughly 330,000 clones, 88% of them singletons. The V segment lost 0 bases and the J segment 1 base; nucleotides outside the gene matches: 3. Germline V CDR1 and CDR2: SGDLS, YYNGEE. CDR3 size: 17 residues. The specimen was PBMCs or T cells enriched from blood (not recorded which). This chain connects TRBV9 to TRBJ2-3; TRBD2 matches 12 bases. The origin of this receptor is a man in his thirties or forties who had recovered from COVID-19. CDR3 region: CASSVGRTSGGTDTQYF. In nucleotides, the CDR3 is TGTGCCAGCAGCGTAGGCCGGACTAGCGGGGGCACAGATACGCAGTATTTT.